The TCR beta chain under discussion was sequenced for a study of blood T cells in healthy people across ages. Germline assignment: CDR1 SGHNT and CDR2 YENEEA. The CDR3 is 16 amino acids. V lost 3 bases to trimming and J lost 9 bases; unmatched junction nucleotides: 13. Then a second PCR, running roughly 7 to 11 cycles, was carried out with a sample-barcoded 5' primer and a J-beta primer mix. MiXCR, applied by TCRdb to the 5' RACE reads, yields one record per CDR3 protein. Of about 1.8 million distinct CDR3 sequences listed, about 50% were seen once; the top ten hold around 2.1%. The chain joins TRBV11-3 to TRBJ2-1; 8 nucleotides align to TRBD2. Source material: blood. The sequence derives from a woman aged 40 to 50 in good health. The CDR3 region is CASSFLEVAGTGEQFF. CDR3 DNA: TGTGCCAGCAGCTTCCTTGAGGTAGCGGGGACGGGTGAGCAGTTCTTC.